This TCR beta chain was identified during a study of OX40 agonist ivuxolimab in advanced cancers. Study-level information: Males comprised roughly four fifths of the group, whose mean age was approximately 60 years (range 23 to 79). Partial responses were observed in three patients, of whom one had hepatocellular carcinoma and two had cutaneous melanoma. Study-wide results and caveats: There was clonal expansion of CD4+ and CD8+ blood T cells by week 6 at 0.1 to 3.0 mg/kg.

The method was immunoSEQ multiplex PCR; TCRdb's version includes in-frame clones alone and lacks a portion of them. The sample includes 41,000 or so clones, about 85% of them seen just once. The V end was cut by 2 bases, the J end by 3 bases, with 19 bases between. The germline CDR1 and CDR2 sequences are GTSNPN and SVGIG (reference sequence). CDR3 length: 17 amino acids. Regarding this clone: Its specificity is unknown.

The chain recombines TRBV30 with TRBJ1-4; possibly TRBD1 for D (5 bases). The clonotype originates from an adult with an advanced solid tumor such as melanoma, head and neck, liver or kidney cancer. This specimen was CD4+ or CD8+ T cells sorted from blood, taken in a trial of the OX40 agonist ivuxolimab. The CDR3 loop is CAWSPQAGEGSNEKLFF. The CDR3 bases are TGTGCCTGGAGTCCACAGGCGGGTGAGGGGTCTAATGAAAAACTGTTTTTT.